The 27 T cell receptor beta chains below all came from one sample that was sequenced in a study of blood T cell repertoires in COVID-19. Profiled with immunoSEQ multiplex PCR; TCRdb holds only in-frame clones, not every one. The sample has 350,000 or so clones, around 83% seen once. Sequencing used peripheral blood. These receptors originate from a man aged 25-45 years with active or convalescent COVID-19.

This chain connects TRBV5-1 to TRBJ2-1, with a possible D match to TRBD2 (5 bases). Germline V gene data show CDR1 as SGHRS and CDR2 as YFSETQ. The CDR3 has 14 residues. Between the trimmed V and J ends, which lost 0 bases and 10 bases, there was a span of 14 bases. The CDR3 region is CASSLEVRRKEQFF. The CDR3 DNA sequence: TGCGCCAGCAGCTTGGAAGTCCGGAGGAAAGAGCAGTTCTTC.

The chain carries TRBV27 and TRBJ2-1, with a weak D call TRBD2 (6 bases). V lost 0 bases to trimming and J lost 7 bases, with 16 bases between them. The CDR3 contains 16 residues. CDR1 MNHEY and CDR2 SMNVEV come from the germline V gene (reference sequence). CDR3 DNA: TGTGCCAGCAGTTTATCGCCTAGCGTGGGCGGGAATGAGCAGTTCTTC. The encoded protein is CASSLSPSVGGNEQFF.

This clone was observed many times. Germline is not matched at one junction end, which may reflect a read error. This rearrangement joins TRBV28 to TRBJ2-5; TRBD1 aligns across 12 bases. Germline V CDR1 and CDR2: MDHEN, SYDVKM. CDR3 size: 13 residues. The CDR3 region has the DNA TGTGCCAGCAGTTTCCGGGACAGGGGGCTAACTAACTTC. Translation: CASSFRDRGLTNF.

The chain is built from TRBV5-6 and TRBJ2-7; TRBD1 might be the D (5 bases). CDR1 SGHDT and CDR2 YYEEEE come from the germline V gene. This CDR3 has 16 amino acids. V lost 2 bases and J 5 bases, leaving 20 bases between the germline ends. DNA of the CDR3: TGTGCCAGCAGCTTTAGGAGAAGGGGCGCTCCCAACGAGCAGTACTTC. Protein sequence: CASSFRRRGAPNEQYF.

A single count supports this clone. The chain joins TRBV18 to TRBJ2-5, with 8 bases fitting TRBD1. The CDR3 is 15 amino acids. Per the germline V gene, CDR1 is KGHSH and CDR2 is LQKENI. V lost 2 bases to trimming and J lost 1 base; unmatched junction nucleotides: 3. As DNA, the CDR3 is TGTGCCAGCTCACCAAACGGACAGGGCCAAGAGACCCAGTACTTC. Translated: CASSPNGQGQETQYF.

V and J are TRBV20-1 and TRBJ1-2; a possible D gene is TRBD1 (5 bases). There are 12 residues in the CDR3. Trimming stripped 3 bases from V and 4 bases from J, with 9 bases between. From germline, CDR1 is DFQATT and CDR2 SNEGSKA (reference sequence). This CDR3 is CSASLQGYGYTF. Written as DNA, the CDR3 is TGCAGTGCTAGTCTTCAGGGCTATGGCTACACCTTC.

J is TRBJ1-1 and V is TRBV12-3 or TRBV12-4, with a weak D call TRBD1 (5 bases). The CDR3 is 11 residues long. The V gene lost 2 bases and the J gene lost 8 bases, with 6 bases spanning the gap. The CDR3 nucleotides are TGTGCCAGCAGTTTAAGGGGAGAAGCTTTCTTT. Protein sequence: CASSLRGEAFF.

The J gene is TRBJ2-1, the V gene TRBV11-3, with a weak D call TRBD2 (6 bases). The CDR3 is made up of 15 amino acids. Germline V lookup: CDR1 SGHNT, CDR2 YENEEA. V was shortened by 7 bases and J by 2 bases, with 15 bases between the two germline ends. In nucleotides, the CDR3 is TGTGCCAGCAAACCTCGGGACTTAACCTACAATGAGCAGTTCTTC. Encoded protein: CASKPRDLTYNEQFF. The full variable domain, in which reference TRBV11-3 and TRBJ2-1 provide the parts outside the CDR3, is EAGVVQSPRYKIIEKKQPVAFWCNPISGHNTLYWYLQNLGQGPELLIRYENEEAVDDSQLPKDRFSAERLKGVDSTLKIQPAELGDSAVYLCASKPRDLTYNEQFFGPGTRLTVL.

This clone has just a few counts. The genes are TRBV28 and TRBJ1-5, with 9 bases lining up with TRBD1. Germline CDR1 is MDHEN and CDR2 is SYDVKM. V shed 6 bases and J 6 bases; nucleotides not matched to a gene: 9. The CDR3 totals 15 residues. The CDR3 region is CASRDTGGAGQPQHF. DNA for the CDR3: TGTGCCAGCAGAGACACAGGGGGCGCGGGTCAGCCCCAGCATTTT.

The chain is built from TRBV7-2 and TRBJ2-5; TRBD1 agrees at 7 bases. This CDR3 comprises 15 residues. Germline V gene data show CDR1 as SGHTA and CDR2 as FQGNSA. V gave up 5 bases and J gave up 2 bases; unmatched junction bases: 8. The CDR3 sequence: CASSHPGTEQETQYF. In nucleotides, the CDR3 is TGTGCCAGCAGCCACCCCGGGACAGAACAAGAGACCCAGTACTTC. Together with reference TRBV7-2 and TRBJ2-5, the CDR3 gives the full variable domain: GAGVSQSPSNKVTEKGKDVELRCDPISGHTALYWYRQSLGQGLEFLIYFQGNSAPDKSGLPSDRFSAERTGGSVSTLTIQRTQQEDSAVYLCASSHPGTEQETQYFGPGTRLLVL.

The genes are TRBV4-1 and TRBJ2-7; TRBD2 matches at 13 bases. V lost 3 bases, J lost 4 bases, and 6 bases stayed unmatched. Germline V gives CDR1 MGHRA, CDR2 YSYEKL. The CDR3 runs 16 residues. For the CDR3, the DNA is TGCGCCAGCAGCCATGACCCGGGACTAGCGGGGTACGAGCAGTACTTC. Its translation is CASSHDPGLAGYEQYF.

This clone is a singleton in its sample. The chain carries TRBV3-1 (or the pseudogene TRBV3-2) and TRBJ1-3; possible D gene TRBD1, 5 bases. This CDR3 has 15 amino acids. Germline loops: CDR1 LGHDT, CDR2 YNNKEL (reference sequence). V was shortened by 0 bases and J by 3 bases, with 9 bases between the two germline ends. The CDR3 region has the DNA TGTGCCAGCAGCCAAGACAGGGAGGGTGGAAACACCATATATTTT. Translated: CASSQDREGGNTIYF.

V is TRBV5-6 and J is TRBJ2-7; 8 bases are a match to TRBD2. The CDR3 is 14 amino acids. CDR1 is SGHDT, CDR2 YYEEEE, per germline. Trimming at V came to 3 bases and at J to 0 bases, leaving 2 bases not matched to a gene. This chain's CDR3 is CASSSGRGSYEQYF. The CDR3 DNA is TGTGCCAGCAGCTCCGGGAGGGGCTCCTACGAGCAGTACTTC.

This clone was recorded a few times. This chain joins TRBV4-1 and TRBJ2-5; perhaps TRBD1 as D (6 bases). The germline V gene has CDR1 MGHRA and CDR2 YSYEKL. Between the trimmed V and J ends, which lost 7 bases and 2 bases, there was a span of 11 bases. There are 13 residues in the CDR3. The DNA for the CDR3 is TGCGCCAGCACAGACAGGCTGCAAGAGACCCAGTACTTC. It translates to CASTDRLQETQYF.

The chain has TRBV5-4 and TRBJ1-2, with a tentative D call TRBD1 (5 bases). Trimming took off 3 bases at V and 2 bases at J, with 17 bases between the two ends. Germline assignment: CDR1 SGHNT and CDR2 YYREEE (reference sequence). The CDR3 length is 16 residues. CDR3 residues: CASSWALGQGNYGYTF. CDR3 sequence (DNA): TGTGCCAGCAGCTGGGCCCTCGGGCAGGGAAACTATGGCTACACCTTC.

This clone was found a few times. The V gene is TRBV2, the J gene TRBJ1-5, with D maybe TRBD1 (6 bases). V lost 7 bases, J lost 2 bases, and 12 bases lay in between. CDR3 size: 14 residues. Germline V CDR1 and CDR2: SNHLY, FYNNEI. Written as DNA, the CDR3 is TGTGCCAGCAACCCAGGGGATCGCAATCAGCCCCAGCATTTT. Its translation: CASNPGDRNQPQHF.

The V gene is TRBV24-1, the J gene TRBJ2-5, with 8 nucleotides matching TRBD1. V shed 0 bases, J shed 5 bases, and the junction held 7 bases outside the gene matches. Germline values: CDR1 KGHDR, CDR2 SFDVKD. The CDR3 totals 16 residues. Written as DNA, the CDR3 is TGTGCCACCAGTGATTTGGGCAGGGGGCGGAGGGAGACCCAGTACTTC. Amino acids: CATSDLGRGRRETQYF.

The CDR3 loop is CASSLPGSQSPLHF. CDR3 bases: TGTGCCAGCAGCCTCCCGGGGAGCCAATCACCCCTCCACTTT. J is TRBJ1-6 and V is TRBV5-4; no definite D call. The germline V gene encodes CDR1 SGHNT and CDR2 YYREEE (reference sequence). V dropped 4 bases and J dropped 10 bases, with 15 bases sitting between them. This CDR3 has 14 amino acids. Together with reference TRBV5-4 and TRBJ1-6, the CDR3 gives the full variable domain: ETGVTQSPTHLIKTRGQQVTLRCSSQSGHNTVSWYQQALGQGPQFIFQYYREEENGRGNFPPRFSGLQFPNYSSELNVNALELDDSALYLCASSLPGSQSPLHFGNGTRLTVT.

The genes are TRBV6-5 and TRBJ2-2, with D perhaps TRBD1 (5 bases). V was trimmed by 9 bases and J by 5 bases, leaving 10 bases between them. The CDR3 is 12 amino acids. The germline gives CDR1 MNHEY, CDR2 SVGAGI. The CDR3 here is CASWAGTGELFF. DNA of the CDR3: TGTGCCAGTTGGGCAGGGACCGGGGAGCTGTTTTTT.

CDR3 sequence (DNA): TGTGCCGTCAGGGTATCGCCTTCCACAGATACGCAGTATTTT. Its protein is CAVRVSPSTDTQYF. The chain carries TRBV6-5 and TRBJ2-3, with a weak D call TRBD1 (5 bases). This CDR3 spans 14 amino acids. The ends were cut back, 11 bases at V and 2 bases at J, with 17 bases in the middle. Per germline, CDR1 MNHEY and CDR2 SVGAGI.

The chain joins TRBV5-1 to TRBJ2-7, with 10 bases fitting TRBD2. Germline CDR1 and CDR2: SGHRS and YFSETQ. J lost 1 base, V lost 8 bases, and 6 bases had no gene match. The CDR3 spans 14 residues. This CDR3 is CASRIAGGSYEQYF. The CDR3, as DNA: TGCGCCAGTAGGATAGCGGGGGGTTCCTACGAGCAGTACTTC.

V and J are TRBV6-6 and TRBJ1-2; 11 bases are shared with TRBD1. This CDR3 contains 14 residues. Unmatched junction bases numbered 3, after V lost 5 bases and J lost 4 bases. CDR1 and CDR2 (germline): MNHNY, SVGAGI (reference sequence). CDR3 in amino acids: CASSPGTGGYGYTF. CDR3 sequence (DNA): TGTGCCAGCAGTCCCGGGACAGGGGGCTATGGCTACACCTTC.

V gene TRBV12-3 or TRBV12-4 combines with J gene TRBJ1-1, with a weak D call TRBD1 (5 bases). The CDR3 has 13 residues. V was shortened by 3 bases and J by 1 base, with 6 bases between the two germline ends. Here the CDR3 reads CASSFGQNTEAFF. Written as DNA, the CDR3 is TGTGCCAGCAGTTTTGGACAGAACACTGAAGCTTTCTTT.

The CDR3 DNA sequence: TGTGCCAGCAGCTTTGGCGGGGGGCCCCAAGAGACCCAGTACTTC. The encoded protein is CASSFGGGPQETQYF. The chain combines TRBV11-3 with TRBJ2-5; 8 nucleotides align to TRBD2. The CDR3 has 15 residues. CDR1 SGHNT and CDR2 YENEEA come from the germline V gene. V lost 3 bases, J lost 1 base, and 4 bases stayed unmatched.

The rearrangement links TRBV5-1 to TRBJ2-7; 9 positions agree with TRBD2. V lost 2 bases, J lost 3 bases, and 6 bases stayed unmatched. Germline assignment: CDR1 SGHRS and CDR2 YFSETQ. The CDR3 is 15 amino acids. DNA of the CDR3: TGCGCCAGCAGCTTTCGGCTAGCGGGGATCTACGAGCAGTACTTC. This gives the protein CASSFRLAGIYEQYF.

The chain combines TRBV5-1 with TRBJ2-1; 7 bases fit TRBD2. CDR3 length equals 14 residues. J gave up 3 bases and V 4 bases, and 4 bases lay outside the gene matches. CDR1 and CDR2 (germline): SGHRS, YFSETQ. CDR3 in amino acids: CASSPRDYYNEQFF. Written as DNA, the CDR3 is TGCGCCAGCAGCCCCCGGGACTACTACAATGAGCAGTTCTTC.

The chain recombines TRBV3-1 (or the pseudogene TRBV3-2) with TRBJ2-1; 7 nucleotides agree with TRBD2. CDR1 LGHDT and CDR2 YNNKEL come from the germline V gene (reference sequence). The CDR3 is 20 residues long. The V gene end was trimmed by 2 bases and the J gene end by 2 bases; junction bases not matched to a gene: 18. The CDR3 nucleotides read TGTGCCAGCAGCCAAAAGTACACTCAAGCGGGGCTTACCCCCTACAATGAGCAGTTCTTC. Translated, it gives CASSQKYTQAGLTPYNEQFF.